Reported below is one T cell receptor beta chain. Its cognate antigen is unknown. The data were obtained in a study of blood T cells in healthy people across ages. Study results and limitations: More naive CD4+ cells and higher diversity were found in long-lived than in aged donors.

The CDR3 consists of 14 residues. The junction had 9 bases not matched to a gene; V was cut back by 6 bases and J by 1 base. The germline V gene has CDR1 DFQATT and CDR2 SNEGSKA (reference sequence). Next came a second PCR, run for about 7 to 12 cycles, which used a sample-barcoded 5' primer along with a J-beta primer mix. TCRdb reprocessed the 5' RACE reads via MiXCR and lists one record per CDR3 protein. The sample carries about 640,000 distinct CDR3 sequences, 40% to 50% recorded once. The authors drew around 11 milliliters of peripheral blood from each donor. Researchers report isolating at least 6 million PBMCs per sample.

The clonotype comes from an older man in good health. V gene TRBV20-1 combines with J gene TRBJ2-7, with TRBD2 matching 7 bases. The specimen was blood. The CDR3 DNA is TGCAGTGCCCCTGGGACTACATCATCCTACGAGCAGTACTTC. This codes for CSAPGTTSSYEQYF.